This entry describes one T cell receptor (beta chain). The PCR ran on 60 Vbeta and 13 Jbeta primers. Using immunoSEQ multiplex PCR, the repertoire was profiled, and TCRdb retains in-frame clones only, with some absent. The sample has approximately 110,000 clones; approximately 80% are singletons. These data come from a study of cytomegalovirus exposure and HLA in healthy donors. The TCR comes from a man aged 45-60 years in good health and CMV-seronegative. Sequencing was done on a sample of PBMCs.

The CDR3 DNA reads as TGTGCCAGCAGCTTAGTTTGGACAGGGTCTGAAGCTTTCTTT. It specifies CASSLVWTGSEAFF. This rearrangement joins TRBV7-2 to TRBJ1-1, with 8 bases fitting TRBD1. After removal of 1 base from V and 6 bases from J, the junction contained 4 bases not matched to a gene. CDR1 is SGHTA, CDR2 FQGNSA, per germline. The length of the CDR3 is 14 residues.